One and the same sample provided the 26 T cell receptor beta chains below, sequenced in a study of CD8+CD57+ T cells in acquired aplastic anemia. For CDR3 and TCR beta VDJ profiling, genomic DNA was the template used. MiXCR, applied by TCRdb to the reads, yields one record per CDR3 protein. Among over 45,000 distinct CDR3 sequences listed, over 60% were seen once. Sequenced: sorted CD4+, CD8+, or CD8+CD57+ T cells (not recorded which) from PBMCs. Receptors originate from a human donor in good health, serving as a control.

The chain combines TRBV29-1 with TRBJ1-3; D is possibly TRBD1 (5 bases). The CDR3 has 12 residues. Germline loops: CDR1 SQVTM, CDR2 ANQGSEA. The V gene lost 4 bases and the J gene lost 8 bases, with 12 bases spanning the gap. The CDR3 spells CSVGWGGHTIYF. The DNA of the CDR3 is TGCAGCGTTGGGTGGGGCGGACACACCATATATTTT.

In its sample, this clonotype was seen once. This chain joins TRBV29-1 and TRBJ2-7; 9 bases fit TRBD1. V lost 4 bases to trimming and J lost 6 bases; unmatched junction nucleotides: 7. Germline lookup yields CDR1 SQVTM and CDR2 ANQGSEA. The CDR3 length is 13 residues. The CDR3 loop is CSVGGRQGVEQYF. DNA for the CDR3: TGCAGCGTTGGGGGGAGACAGGGGGTCGAGCAGTACTTC.

The chain joins TRBV7-2 to TRBJ2-7, with D uncertain. Trimming cost V 5 bases and J 2 bases, with 10 bases left between them. Germline CDR1 SGHTA, CDR2 FQGNSA. This CDR3 has 13 residues. The CDR3 coding sequence is TGTGCCAGCAGCCTCGACCGGACCTACGAGCAGTACTTC. Translating it yields CASSLDRTYEQYF.

The chain combines TRBV5-1 with TRBJ1-2; tentatively, D is TRBD1 (6 bases). Trimming took 0 bases from V and 0 from J, leaving 6 bases between them. CDR1 SGHRS and CDR2 YFSETQ come from the germline V gene. CDR3 size: 14 residues. CDR3 DNA sequence: TGCGCCAGCAGCTTGGGGGGGCCTAACTATGGCTACACCTTC. Translated, it gives CASSLGGPNYGYTF.

V gene TRBV20-1 combines with J gene TRBJ2-7; 7 bases map to TRBD2. With 3 bases clipped from V and 2 bases from J, the junction kept 7 bases outside the gene matches. Per germline, CDR1 DFQATT and CDR2 SNEGSKA (reference sequence). The CDR3 is 14 residues long. This CDR3 reads CSARRGMSTYEQYF. As DNA, the CDR3 is TGCAGTGCTAGGCGGGGGATGTCCACCTACGAGCAGTACTTC.

The rearrangement joins TRBV19 to TRBJ2-1; unclear D gene. The CDR3 totals 12 residues. Germline V gives CDR1 LNHDA, CDR2 SQIVND (reference sequence). V was pared by 1 base and J by 10 bases, with 8 bases between. DNA of the CDR3: TGTGCCAGTAGTATAGCCACCCCCGAGCAGTTCTTC. It encodes CASSIATPEQFF.

The genes are TRBV20-1 and TRBJ2-7; no clear D. Trimming left V 3 bases short and J 3 bases short, with 6 bases between. CDR3 length equals 11 residues. The germline CDR1 and CDR2 sequences are DFQATT and SNEGSKA (reference sequence). CDR3 loop: CSASFLYEQYF. CDR3 in DNA: TGCAGTGCTAGTTTTCTCTACGAGCAGTACTTC.

The genes are TRBV6-5 and TRBJ2-5; D might be TRBD1 (6 bases). CDR1 and CDR2 (germline): MNHEY, SVGAGI. The CDR3 has 14 amino acids. The V and J ends lost 8 bases and 2 bases respectively, with 15 bases between them. The CDR3 here is CASGNRETQETQYF. In nucleotides, the CDR3 is TGTGCCAGCGGGAACAGGGAAACTCAAGAGACCCAGTACTTC.

The chain links TRBV15 to TRBJ2-7; D unclear. The CDR3 extends over 13 amino acids. Trimming removed 0 bases at V and 3 bases at J, with 6 bases between. Germline V gene data show CDR1 as LNHNV and CDR2 as YYDKDF (reference sequence). The DNA for the CDR3 is TGTGCCACCAGCAGAGAACTGAACTACGAGCAGTACTTC. Amino acids: CATSRELNYEQYF.

The J gene is TRBJ1-4, the V gene TRBV29-1; D is unclear. V dropped 6 bases and J dropped 0 bases, with 14 bases sitting between them. The CDR3 is 15 residues long. The germline gives CDR1 SQVTM, CDR2 ANQGSEA. CDR3 nucleotide sequence: TGCAGCGTACAAACTCGCCTTTCAACTAATGAAAAACTGTTTTTT. As protein: CSVQTRLSTNEKLFF.

The chain recombines TRBV19 with TRBJ1-1; tentative D call: TRBD1 (6 bases). The CDR3 is 14 amino acids. CDR1 and CDR2 from the germline V gene are LNHDA and SQIVND (reference sequence). Deletions cut 5 bases from V and 1 base from J, with 11 bases between. The CDR3 is CASSLGQPNTEAFF. In DNA form, the CDR3 reads TGTGCCAGTAGTCTTGGACAGCCGAACACTGAAGCTTTCTTT.

The V call is TRBV11-1, the J call TRBJ1-6; D is unresolved. Germline CDR1 and CDR2: SGHAT and FQDESV (reference sequence). The CDR3 runs to 16 residues. V was shortened by 4 bases and J by 5 bases, with 15 bases between the two germline ends. Here the CDR3 reads CASSSARFSDNSPLHF. The CDR3 DNA follows: TGTGCCAGCAGCTCCGCCCGATTCAGCGATAATTCACCCCTCCACTTT.

The chain employs TRBV19 and TRBJ2-2; D is unclear. The germline gives CDR1 LNHDA, CDR2 SQIVND (reference sequence). The CDR3 consists of 16 residues. V lost 2 bases to trimming and J lost 5 bases, with 15 bases between them. Written as DNA, the CDR3 is TGTGCCAGTAGTATATGGGCAGAGATAACGACCGGGGAGCTGTTTTTT. Amino acids: CASSIWAEITTGELFF.

This rearrangement joins TRBV15 to TRBJ2-3; D unresolved. Trimming took off 5 bases at V and 4 bases at J, with 10 bases between the two ends. The CDR3 length is 13 residues. The germline CDR1 and CDR2 sequences are LNHNV and YYDKDF (reference sequence). CDR3 sequence (DNA): TGTGCCACCAGCTCATTCCGCTCAGATACGCAGTATTTT. As protein: CATSSFRSDTQYF.

The chain recombines TRBV9 with TRBJ1-3; D may be TRBD1 (5 bases). The ends were cut back, 4 bases at V and 0 bases at J, with 17 bases in the middle. Per germline, CDR1 SGDLS and CDR2 YYNGEE. CDR3 length equals 17 residues. The CDR3 region is CASSFYDRPSSGNTIYF. DNA for the CDR3: TGTGCCAGCAGCTTTTACGACAGACCTAGCTCTGGAAACACCATATATTTT. Supplemented by reference TRBV9 and TRBJ1-3, the full variable domain reads DSGVTQTPKHLITATGQRVTLRCSPRSGDLSVYWYQQSLDQGLQFLIQYYNGEERAKGNILERFSAQQFPDLHSELNLSSLELGDSALYFCASSFYDRPSSGNTIYFGEGSWLTVV.

This clonotype was counted a single time. Its ends do not fully match the called genes, so a read error is possible. The chain links TRBV10-3 to TRBJ2-5; no clear D gene. CDR3 length: 11 residues. Germline V gene sequence: CDR1 ENHRY, CDR2 SYGVKD. CDR3 loop: CASSYGETQYF. CDR3 DNA: TGTGCCAGCAGTTACGGAGAGACCCAGTACTTC.

CDR3 sequence: CASRAPHTQYF. CDR3 sequence (DNA): TGTGCCAGTAGGGCTCCACATACGCAGTATTTT. V usage is TRBV19 and J usage is TRBJ2-3; the D is unclear. Germline loops: CDR1 LNHDA, CDR2 SQIVND (reference sequence). Trimming took off 6 bases at V and 7 bases at J, with 8 bases between the two ends. The CDR3 length is 11 residues.

The chain employs TRBV2 and TRBJ2-1; 9 positions match TRBD2. Losses at the gene ends were 2 bases for V and 2 bases for J; bases not matched to a gene: 1. This CDR3 contains 15 residues. Germline-derived CDR1 and CDR2 are SNHLY and FYNNEI. The CDR3 region is CASSELAGPYNEQFF. For the CDR3, the DNA is TGTGCCAGCAGTGAACTAGCGGGGCCCTACAATGAGCAGTTCTTC. The full variable domain, completed using reference TRBV2 and TRBJ2-1, is EPEVTQTPSHQVTQMGQEVILRCVPISNHLYFYWYRQILGQKVEFLVSFYNNEISEKSEIFDDQFSVERPDGSNFTLKIRSTKLEDSAMYFCASSELAGPYNEQFFGPGTRLTVL.

The gene calls are TRBV30 and TRBJ1-6, with D hard to call. The CDR3 is made up of 13 amino acids. V dropped 2 bases and J dropped 11 bases, with 13 bases sitting between them. CDR1 and CDR2 (germline): GTSNPN, SVGIG (reference sequence). The CDR3 is CAWSFSSGPPLHF. CDR3 nucleotide sequence: TGTGCCTGGAGTTTCTCAAGTGGTCCACCCCTCCACTTT.

The chain joins TRBV25-1 to TRBJ1-2; 8 bases agree with TRBD1. Germline CDR1 is MGHDK and CDR2 is SYGVNS. The V segment lost 1 base and the J segment 8 bases; nucleotides outside the gene matches: 12. The CDR3 is 16 residues long. Here the CDR3 reads CASSEFGTGSARGYTF. The DNA for the CDR3 is TGTGCCAGCAGTGAATTCGGGACAGGCTCCGCTCGGGGCTACACCTTC.

This chain uses TRBV7-2 with TRBJ2-7; D is ambiguous. The germline V gene has CDR1 SGHTA and CDR2 FQGNSA. Trimming left V 1 base short and J 7 bases short, with 11 bases between. The CDR3 loop spans 13 amino acids. CDR3 nucleotides: TGTGCCAGCAGCTTAGGAGCGCGGTGGGAGCAGTACTTC. This codes for CASSLGARWEQYF.

This clonotype appeared once. V gene TRBV7-9 combines with J gene TRBJ2-7; 7 bases agree with TRBD2. Germline V gene data show CDR1 as SEHNR and CDR2 as FQNEAQ (reference sequence). The junction had 9 bases not matched to a gene; V was cut back by 5 bases and J by 2 bases. The CDR3 sequence is 15 residues long. This CDR3 is CASSPRGDGPYEQYF. The CDR3 bases are TGTGCCAGCAGCCCACGGGGGGACGGGCCCTACGAGCAGTACTTC.

The chain links TRBV16 to TRBJ1-5; D might be TRBD1 (5 bases). Trimming left V 5 bases short and J 1 base short, with 12 bases between. This CDR3 is built from 15 residues. CDR1 and CDR2 (germline): KGHSY, FQNENV. The CDR3 reads CASSLDGDSNQPQHF. The CDR3 coding sequence is TGTGCCAGCAGCTTAGACGGGGACAGCAATCAGCCCCAGCATTTT.

J is TRBJ1-6 and V is TRBV7-2; D gene uncertain. In germline, CDR1 is SGHTA, CDR2 FQGNSA. The V gene lost 4 bases and the J gene lost 12 bases, with 19 bases spanning the gap. This CDR3 has 15 amino acids. The CDR3 nucleotides are TGTGCCAGCAGCTCTAGGACTGGCGGCAGACGACCCCTCCACTTT. It specifies CASSSRTGGRRPLHF.

V usage is TRBV24-1 and J usage is TRBJ2-5; a possible D gene is TRBD1 (6 bases). The V end was cut by 4 bases, the J end by 5 bases, with 13 bases between. Germline values: CDR1 KGHDR, CDR2 SFDVKD. There are 14 residues in the CDR3. CDR3 amino acids: CATSDRGGSETQYF. For the CDR3, the DNA is TGTGCCACCAGTGACCGAGGGGGTTCCGAGACCCAGTACTTC.

The V gene is TRBV19, the J gene TRBJ1-1; TRBD1 agrees at 7 bases. Germline V lookup: CDR1 LNHDA, CDR2 SQIVND (reference sequence). The V gene end was trimmed by 5 bases and the J gene end by 10 bases; junction bases not matched to a gene: 10. This CDR3 has 13 amino acids. The CDR3 here is CASSVWRQGGAFF. CDR3 DNA sequence: TGTGCCAGTAGTGTCTGGAGACAGGGAGGAGCTTTCTTT.